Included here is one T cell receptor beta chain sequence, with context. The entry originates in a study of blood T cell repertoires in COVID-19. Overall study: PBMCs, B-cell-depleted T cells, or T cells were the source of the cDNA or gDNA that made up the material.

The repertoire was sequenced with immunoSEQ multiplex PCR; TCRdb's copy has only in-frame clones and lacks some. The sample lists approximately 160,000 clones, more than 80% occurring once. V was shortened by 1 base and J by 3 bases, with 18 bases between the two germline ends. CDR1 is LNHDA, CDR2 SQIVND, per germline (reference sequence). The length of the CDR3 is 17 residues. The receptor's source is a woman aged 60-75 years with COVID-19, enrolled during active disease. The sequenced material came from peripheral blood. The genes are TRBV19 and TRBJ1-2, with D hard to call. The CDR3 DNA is TGTGCCAGTAGTATAGGAGCAAGGCAGGCAGGTGACTATGGCTACACCTTC. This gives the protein CASSIGARQAGDYGYTF.